The 8 T cell receptor beta chains in this list originate from one sample, sequenced in a study of CD8+CD57+ T cells in acquired aplastic anemia. The authors sequenced patients whose flow cytometry had shown CD8+CD57+ cell expansion. Using genomic DNA as the template, TCR beta VDJ and CDR3 profiling was carried out. TCRdb re-called the reads through MiXCR, storing one row per CDR3 protein. This repertoire shows 270,000 or so distinct CDR3 sequences, around 82% found once; its top ten account for 35% to 50%. The sequenced sample was sorted CD4+, CD8+, or CD8+CD57+ T cells (not recorded which) from PBMCs. Receptors were obtained from a human donor with aplastic anemia.

The chain carries TRBV7-9 and TRBJ1-2; no reliable D call. CDR3 length: 16 amino acids. The germline V and J ends were trimmed by 4 bases and 11 bases, with 26 bases remaining between them. Germline V gene sequence: CDR1 SEHNR, CDR2 FQNEAQ (reference sequence). The CDR3 region is CASSSQRSGVGDEYTF. CDR3 in DNA: TGTGCCAGCAGCTCACAAAGAAGCGGGGTGGGCGATGAGTACACCTTC.

This clonotype was detected many times. The junction and the germline gene differ at one end; a read error may be behind it. This chain uses TRBV7-3 with TRBJ2-5; weak D call: TRBD2 (5 bases). The germline CDR1 and CDR2 sequences are SGHTA and FQGTGA. The CDR3 totals 14 residues. Written as DNA, the CDR3 is TGTGCCACCAGCAGAGCCGGCGGGCAAGAGACCCAGTACTTC. Amino acid sequence: CATSRAGGQETQYF.

The chain carries TRBV7-3 and TRBJ1-1, with unresolved D. This CDR3 region has 15 residues. Trimming removed 2 bases at V and 11 bases at J, with 21 bases between. The germline gives CDR1 SGHTA, CDR2 FQGTGA. As DNA, the CDR3 is TGTGCCAGCAGCTTAGTTGGACGGTTCGATATGGAGGCTTTCTTT. Encoded protein: CASSLVGRFDMEAFF. Supplemented by reference TRBV7-3 and TRBJ1-1, the full variable domain reads GAGVSQTPSNKVTEKGKYVELRCDPISGHTALYWYRQSLGQGPEFLIYFQGTGAADDSGLPNDRFFAVRPEGSVSTLKIQRTERGDSAVYLCASSLVGRFDMEAFFGQGTRLTVV.

A note on this clonotype: An end of the junction differs from the germline gene, which may be a read error. The V gene is TRBV7-6, the J gene TRBJ2-2; no firm D call. This CDR3 contains 16 residues. Germline-derived CDR1 and CDR2 are SGHVS and FNYEAQ. The CDR3 DNA reads TGCGCCAGCAGCTTAGCCCACTGGGCGAAAACGGCCCAGCTGTTTTTT. Its protein is CASSLAHWAKTAQLFF.

Comment on this clonotype: Relative to the germline gene, one junction end is altered; a read error may explain this. The chain employs TRBV3-1 and TRBJ2-1; D is uncertain. CDR1 and CDR2 from the germline V gene are LGHDT and YNNKEL (reference sequence). The CDR3 is made up of 15 amino acids. CDR3 sequence: CASSQEGRSCYEHSF. The CDR3 DNA reads as TGTGCCAGCAGCCAAGAGGGAAGGTCATGCTATGAGCACTCCTTC.

Only a few counts were recorded for this clonotype. The chain is built from TRBV9 and TRBJ2-7, with D perhaps matching TRBD1 or TRBD2 (5 bases each). Germline CDR1 reads SGDLS; CDR2 reads YYNGEE. The V gene lost 4 bases and the J gene lost 2 bases, with 19 bases spanning the gap. The CDR3 loop spans 16 amino acids. The CDR3 sequence: CASSSSGRGLAYEQYF. The DNA for the CDR3 is TGTGCCAGCAGCTCCAGCGGCCGGGGCCTAGCCTACGAGCAGTACTTC.

Turning to this clonotype: The junction shows a germline mismatch at one end, possibly a read error. The chain is built from TRBV7-2 and TRBJ1-2; D not resolved. Per germline, CDR1 SGHTA and CDR2 FQGNSA. The length of the CDR3 is 16 residues. The CDR3 reads CASSLRSSGLDYGYTF. CDR3 in DNA: TGTGCCAGCAGCTTACGAAGCAGCGGCTTGGACTATGGGTACACCTTC.

About this clonotype itself: This clone may be a read error of a much larger clone one base away. As the CDR3 is not closed by the conserved phenylalanine or tryptophan, this likely results from a read error. The DNA is omitted, as the CDR3 cannot be located on it reliably, and the CDR3 follows TCRdb's listing. This chain uses TRBV2 with TRBJ2-5; the DNA was not used to check the table's D call, TRBD1. Germline CDR1 and CDR2: SNHLY and FYNNEI. Including both end residues, the CDR3 is 15 amino acids long. The CDR3 sequence: CASGDRGTDTQYFYP.